A selection of T cell receptor beta chains follows, all from one sample in a study of OX40 agonist ivuxolimab in advanced cancers. TCRdb's copy holds only in-frame clones and misses some; the assay was immunoSEQ multiplex PCR. Among about 36,000 clones listed, about 87% were seen once. The sequences come from CD4+ or CD8+ T cells sorted from blood, collected in a trial of the OX40 agonist ivuxolimab. Receptor source: an adult with an advanced solid tumor such as melanoma, head and neck, liver or kidney cancer. Both conserved end residues are part of each CDR3. Each record gives: V gene, clone size, J gene, D gene, CDR3 length, CDR3 protein, CDR3 DNA. The D gene is left open where the match is weak. Clone size, where shown, is once, few, many, or a class for clones that have expanded.

v_call: TRBV6-1
clone_size: NA
j_call: TRBJ2-3
d_call: TRBD1
cdr3_length: 17
cdr3_aa: CASSEFKDRASTDTQYF
cdr3_nt: TGTGCCAGCAGTGAATTCAAAGACAGGGCTAGCACAGATACGCAGTATTTT

v_call: TRBV28
clone_size: NA
j_call: TRBJ1-1
d_call: NA
cdr3_length: 16
cdr3_aa: CASSLSATGRRTEAFF
cdr3_nt: TGTGCCAGCAGTTTATCCGCTACAGGGAGAAGGACTGAAGCTTTCTTT

v_call: TRBV6-5
clone_size: NA
j_call: TRBJ1-4
d_call: NA
cdr3_length: 13
cdr3_aa: CASSYFLSEKLFF
cdr3_nt: TGTGCCAGCAGTTATTTTCTCAGTGAAAAACTGTTTTTT

v_call: TRBV25-1
clone_size: NA
j_call: TRBJ2-2
d_call: TRBD2
cdr3_length: 17
cdr3_aa: CASSLPGLAGGGGELFF
cdr3_nt: TGTGCCAGCAGTCTTCCGGGACTAGCGGGAGGCGGCGGGGAGCTGTTTTTT

v_call: TRBV18
clone_size: NA
j_call: TRBJ1-4
d_call: NA
cdr3_length: 15
cdr3_aa: CASSPTQVLNEKLFF
cdr3_nt: TGTGCCAGCTCACCGACCCAGGTCCTTAATGAAAAACTGTTTTTT

v_call: TRBV29-1
clone_size: NA
j_call: TRBJ1-1
d_call: NA
cdr3_length: 13
cdr3_aa: CSVALQRSTEAFF
cdr3_nt: TGCAGCGTTGCTTTACAGAGATCCACTGAAGCTTTCTTT

v_call: TRBV4-1
clone_size: NA
j_call: TRBJ2-7
d_call: NA
cdr3_length: 19
cdr3_aa: CASSQDLTGATGLTYEQYF
cdr3_nt: TGCGCCAGCAGCCAAGATCTTACGGGGGCGACAGGCTTAACCTACGAGCAGTACTTC

v_call: TRBV18
clone_size: NA
j_call: TRBJ2-3
d_call: NA
cdr3_length: 16
cdr3_aa: CASSPLTRGLTDTQYF
cdr3_nt: TGTGCCAGCTCACCCCTTACCCGGGGCCTCACAGATACGCAGTATTTT

v_call: TRBV6-1
clone_size: once
j_call: TRBJ1-2
d_call: TRBD1
cdr3_length: 14
cdr3_aa: CASTRDRGLFGYTF
cdr3_nt: TGTGCCAGCACCCGAGACAGGGGGCTCTTTGGCTACACCTTC

v_call: TRBV7-6
clone_size: NA
j_call: TRBJ2-2
d_call: NA
cdr3_length: 13
cdr3_aa: CASSFQGPGELFF
cdr3_nt: TGTGCCAGCAGCTTCCAGGGGCCCGGGGAGCTGTTTTTT

v_call: TRBV10-1
clone_size: NA
j_call: TRBJ2-2
d_call: NA
cdr3_length: 15
cdr3_aa: CASSEKRGDTGELFF
cdr3_nt: TGCGCCAGCAGTGAGAAGCGCGGTGACACCGGGGAGCTGTTTTTT

v_call: TRBV15
clone_size: NA
j_call: TRBJ1-6
d_call: NA
cdr3_length: 18
cdr3_aa: CATSRGDRGYGYNSPLHF
cdr3_nt: TGTGCCACCAGCAGAGGTGATAGGGGCTACGGCTATAATTCACCCCTCCACTTT

v_call: TRBV7-2
clone_size: NA
j_call: TRBJ2-7
d_call: NA
cdr3_length: 11
cdr3_aa: CASTSSYEQYF
cdr3_nt: TGTGCCAGCACCTCATCCTACGAGCAGTACTTC

v_call: TRBV6-5
clone_size: NA
j_call: TRBJ1-1
d_call: NA
cdr3_length: 15
cdr3_aa: CASRAPGRMNTEAFF
cdr3_nt: TGTGCCAGCAGAGCTCCGGGACGTATGAACACTGAAGCTTTCTTT

v_call: TRBV19
clone_size: NA
j_call: TRBJ1-3
d_call: NA
cdr3_length: 15
cdr3_aa: CASSIGAISGNTIYF
cdr3_nt: TGTGCCAGTAGTATAGGCGCGATCTCTGGAAACACCATATATTTT

v_call: TRBV10-3
clone_size: NA
j_call: TRBJ2-7
d_call: NA
cdr3_length: 15
cdr3_aa: CAISEPYFNQYEQYF
cdr3_nt: TGTGCCATCAGTGAGCCCTACTTTAACCAGTACGAGCAGTACTTC

v_call: TRBV30
clone_size: NA
j_call: TRBJ2-3
d_call: TRBD2
cdr3_length: 17
cdr3_aa: CAWSGLAGGSRTDTQYF
cdr3_nt: TGTGCCTGGAGTGGACTAGCGGGAGGTTCTCGCACAGATACGCAGTATTTT

v_call: TRBV28
clone_size: NA
j_call: TRBJ1-2
d_call: NA
cdr3_length: 15
cdr3_aa: CASTILLRELGGYTF
cdr3_nt: TGTGCCAGCACCATATTACTAAGGGAGCTAGGTGGCTACACCTTC

v_call: TRBV5-8
clone_size: NA
j_call: TRBJ1-4
d_call: NA
cdr3_length: 14
cdr3_aa: CASSTTGTPEKLFF
cdr3_nt: TGTGCCAGCAGTACCACCGGGACCCCCGAAAAACTGTTTTTT

v_call: TRBV5-1
clone_size: NA
j_call: TRBJ2-5
d_call: NA
cdr3_length: 13
cdr3_aa: CASSFGVRETQYF
cdr3_nt: TGCGCCAGCAGCTTTGGGGTTCGAGAGACCCAGTACTTC

v_call: TRBV5-1
clone_size: once
j_call: TRBJ2-5
d_call: TRBD2
cdr3_length: 16
cdr3_aa: CASSLDRTSSLETQYF
cdr3_nt: TGCGCCAGCAGCTTGGACCGGACTAGCTCGTTGGAGACCCAGTACTTC

v_call: TRBV18
clone_size: once
j_call: TRBJ2-5
d_call: TRBD2
cdr3_length: 18
cdr3_aa: CASSPPGLAGGPGETQYF
cdr3_nt: TGTGCCAGCTCACCACCGGGACTAGCGGGGGGGCCCGGCGAGACCCAGTACTTC